This T cell receptor beta chain was profiled in a study of T-cell reconstitution after alpha-beta-depleted transplantation in children. Broader study findings: Where alpha-beta T cells came from about two months after transplant was reportedly several hundred expanded graft clones. It was newly produced T cells that mostly accounted for T-cell counts and diversity one year after transplant. In some patients, recipient T cells and intrathymic progenitors surviving conditioning explained high day-60 diversity.

The TCRbeta library was prepared with unique molecular identifiers. TCRdb re-called the PCR reads through MiXCR, storing one row per CDR3 protein. In the table there are fewer than 250,000 distinct CDR3 sequences, roughly 7.7% of which are singletons. Germline loops: CDR1 SEHNR, CDR2 FQNEAQ (reference sequence). V was pared by 1 base and J by 8 bases, with 3 bases between. This CDR3 comprises 11 residues. This clonotype has a count of ten or more. The antigen is not known. This receptor was taken from a male patient between 5 and 17 years old who had a stem cell transplant for acute lymphoblastic leukemia, so the T cells may come from the graft donor. The specimen was PBMCs, mostly from graft donor cells, collected 180 days after TCRalphabeta/CD19-depleted stem cell transplant. The chain joins TRBV7-9 to TRBJ1-3, with D unclear. The CDR3 nucleotides are TGTGCCAGCAGCTTAGGTGACACCATATATTTT. Protein: CASSLGDTIYF.